This T cell receptor beta chain comes out of a study of OX40 agonist ivuxolimab in advanced cancers. Across the study: Each patient was given ivuxolimab into a vein every 2 weeks, at 0.01 to 10 mg/kg. A history of anti-PD-1, anti-PD-L1 or anti-CTLA-4 therapy was acceptable, and more than 30% had some.

Patients were ruled out by autoimmune disease history or systemic immunosuppression. Sequencing used immunoSEQ multiplex PCR; TCRdb keeps in-frame clones, though not all of them. The sample has tens of thousands of clones; less than 95% are singletons. The clonotype was recovered from an adult with an advanced solid tumor such as melanoma, head and neck, liver or kidney cancer. The material sequenced was CD4+ or CD8+ T cells sorted from blood, taken in a trial of the OX40 agonist ivuxolimab.

CDR3 region: CASSPDSSGANVLTF. The CDR3 DNA is TGTGCCAGCAGCCCGGACAGCTCTGGGGCCAACGTCCTGACTTTC. V gene TRBV5-8 combines with J gene TRBJ2-6, with a possible D match to TRBD1 (6 bases). The CDR3 has 15 residues. Per germline, CDR1 SGHTS and CDR2 YDEGEE. The germline V and J ends were trimmed by 4 bases and 0 bases, with 8 bases remaining between them.